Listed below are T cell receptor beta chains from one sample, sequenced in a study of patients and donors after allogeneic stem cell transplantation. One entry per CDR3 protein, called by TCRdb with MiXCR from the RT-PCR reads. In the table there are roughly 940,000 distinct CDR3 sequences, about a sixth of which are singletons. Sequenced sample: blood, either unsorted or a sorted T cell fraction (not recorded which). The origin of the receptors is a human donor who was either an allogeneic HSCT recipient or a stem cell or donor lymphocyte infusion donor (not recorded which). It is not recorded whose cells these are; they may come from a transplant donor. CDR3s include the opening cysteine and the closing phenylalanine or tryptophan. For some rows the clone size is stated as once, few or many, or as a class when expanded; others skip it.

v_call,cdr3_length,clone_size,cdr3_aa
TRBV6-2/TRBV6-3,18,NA,CASSSPRTSGHYTDTQYF
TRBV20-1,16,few,CSARDGAAGQTYEQYF
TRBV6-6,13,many,CASGGRNNSPLHF
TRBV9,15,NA,CASNWWDRSGYEQYF
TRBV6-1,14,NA,CASSPQDIQETQYF
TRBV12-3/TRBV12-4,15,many,CASTWTGSNTGELFF
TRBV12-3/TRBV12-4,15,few,CASSLYGSILREQFF
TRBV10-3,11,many,CAISEAGELFF
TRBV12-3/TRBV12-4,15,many,CASSFRTAGANVLTF
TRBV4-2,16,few,CASSQVGGTAGNTIYF
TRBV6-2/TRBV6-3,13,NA,CASSEYGNTEAFF
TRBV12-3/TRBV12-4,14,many,CASSLAGQVSEQYF
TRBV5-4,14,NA,CASSRDRGSNIQYF
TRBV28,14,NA,CASSQAGLNYGYTF
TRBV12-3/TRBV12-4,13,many,CASNRDGYNEQFF
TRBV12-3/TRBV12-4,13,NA,CASTFGVRNEQFF
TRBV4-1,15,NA,CASSQDHDNSYEQYF
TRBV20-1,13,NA,CSARWLNTGELFF
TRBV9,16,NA,CASSVAASSSYNEQFF
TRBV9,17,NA,CASSVARAGSLTGELFF
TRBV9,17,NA,CASSVGVGGDLTDTQYF
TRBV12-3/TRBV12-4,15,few,CASSVRDTYNSPLHF
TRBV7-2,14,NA,CASSLGEGPYEQYF
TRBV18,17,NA,CASSPKDATTSTDTQYF
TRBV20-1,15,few,CSARDSGRHTDTQYF
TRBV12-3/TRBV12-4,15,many,CASSLGGDVNYGYTF
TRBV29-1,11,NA,CSAYQGSEQYF
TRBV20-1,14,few,CSANGPGRNEKLFF
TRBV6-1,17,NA,CASSDIAGGPPYNEQFF
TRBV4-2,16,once,CASSLPGAGVVYEQYF